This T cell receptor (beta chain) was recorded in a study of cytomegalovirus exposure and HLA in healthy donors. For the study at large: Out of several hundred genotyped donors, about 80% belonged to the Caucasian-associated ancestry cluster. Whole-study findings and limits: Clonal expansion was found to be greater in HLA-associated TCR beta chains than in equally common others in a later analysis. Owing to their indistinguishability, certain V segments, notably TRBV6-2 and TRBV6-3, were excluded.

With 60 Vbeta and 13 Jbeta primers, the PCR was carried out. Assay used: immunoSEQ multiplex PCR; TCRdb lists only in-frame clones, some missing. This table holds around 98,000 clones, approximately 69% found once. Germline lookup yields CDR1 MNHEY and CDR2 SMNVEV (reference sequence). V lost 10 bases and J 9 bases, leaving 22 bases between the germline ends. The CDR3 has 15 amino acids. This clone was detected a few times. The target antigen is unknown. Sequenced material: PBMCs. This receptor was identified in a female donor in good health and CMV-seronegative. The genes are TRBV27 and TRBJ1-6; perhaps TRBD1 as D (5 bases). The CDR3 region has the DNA TGTGCCACGCAATGGCGGGGTCAGGGAGGTTCACCCCTCCACTTT. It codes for CATQWRGQGGSPLHF.